This is a list of T cell receptor beta chains from one sample in a study of vaccination effects on CD4 cells after COVID-19. Their antigen targets remain unknown. The method was immunoSEQ multiplex PCR; TCRdb's version includes in-frame clones alone and lacks a portion of them. The sample contains around 53,000 clones, 74% of which appear only once. Sequences were derived from CD4+ T cells from PBMCs cultured without peptide, sampled after COVID-19 vaccination. The receptors stem from a human donor who had a prior SARS-CoV-2 infection. The CDR3 runs from the conserved cysteine through the conserved F or W. Fields, in order: D gene, J gene, clone size, V gene, CDR3 protein, CDR3 DNA. A D gene is named only where the DNA matches it firmly. Not all rows give a size; the values are once, few, many and, for expanded clones, a class.

- TRBJ1-2 - TRBV4-2 CASSQDYQENYGYTF TGTGCCAGCAGCCAAGATTACCAGGAAAACTATGGCTACACCTTC
- TRBJ2-3 - TRBV5-1 CASSLPSLGDTQYF TGCGCCAGCAGCCTTCCCAGCTTGGGAGATACGCAGTATTTT
TRBD1 TRBJ2-3 few TRBV5-1 CASSYRQGQGDTQYF TGCGCCAGCAGCTATAGACAGGGCCAGGGAGATACGCAGTATTTT
- TRBJ1-5 - TRBV12-3/TRBV12-4 CASSYREGQPQHF TGTGCCAGCAGTTACAGGGAAGGTCAGCCCCAGCATTTT
- TRBJ2-5 - TRBV2 CAGARLVETQYF TGTGCCGGCGCAAGACTAGTGGAGACCCAGTACTTC
- TRBJ1-3 - TRBV9 CASSVEASLGQNTIYF TGTGCCAGCAGCGTAGAAGCGTCTCTTGGGCAAAACACCATATATTTT
TRBD1 TRBJ2-2 - TRBV24-1 CATSPGQGFTGELFF TGTGCCACCAGCCCGGGACAGGGATTCACCGGGGAGCTGTTTTTT
TRBD1 TRBJ2-3 - TRBV5-4 CASSGPGQGGNTQYF TGTGCCAGCAGCGGGCCGGGACAGGGTGGAAATACGCAGTATTTT
TRBD1 TRBJ2-7 - TRBV7-8 CASSPPFWGQGLYEQYF TGTGCCAGCAGCCCCCCCTTTTGGGGACAGGGTCTCTACGAGCAGTACTTC
- TRBJ2-2 - TRBV4-2 CASSQEDAGELFF TGTGCCAGCAGCCAAGAAGACGCCGGGGAGCTGTTTTTT
- TRBJ1-1 - TRBV30 CARVGLRNTEAFF TGTGCCCGCGTGGGTTTGAGGAACACTGAAGCTTTCTTT
- TRBJ1-5 - TRBV4-1 CASSQAGGAILNQPQHF TGCGCCAGCAGCCAAGCAGGAGGGGCGATCCTCAATCAGCCCCAGCATTTT
- TRBJ1-1 - TRBV5-1 CASSLVGGTDTEAFF TGCGCCAGCAGCTTGGTAGGAGGAACGGACACTGAAGCTTTCTTT
- TRBJ1-2 - TRBV3-1/TRBV3-2 CASSQGAGGYGYTF TGTGCCAGCAGCCAAGGGGCTGGCGGCTATGGCTACACCTTC
TRBD2 TRBJ2-2 - TRBV27 CASSLFGLAGGLRAGELFF TGTGCCAGCAGTTTATTTGGCTTAGCGGGGGGCCTAAGGGCCGGGGAGCTGTTTTTT
- TRBJ1-1 few TRBV6-6 CASIGRQEGNTEAFF TGTGCCAGCATAGGTCGACAGGAAGGGAACACTGAAGCTTTCTTT
TRBD2 TRBJ2-1 - TRBV3-1/TRBV3-2 CASSRASGYNEQFF TGTGCCAGCAGCCGGGCTAGCGGGTACAATGAGCAGTTCTTC
- TRBJ1-1 - TRBV7-9 CASSRYREDTEAFF TGTGCCAGCAGCCGATACAGGGAGGACACTGAAGCTTTCTTT
- TRBJ2-7 - TRBV7-2 CASSQSGYEQYF TGTGCCAGCAGTCAAAGCGGGTACGAGCAGTACTTC
- TRBJ1-1 - TRBV10-3 CAISEMWTEAFF TGTGCCATCAGTGAAATGTGGACTGAAGCTTTCTTT
TRBD1 TRBJ1-6 medium-sized TRBV5-6 CASSPGTGGRQNSPLHF TGTGCCAGCAGCCCTGGGACAGGGGGCCGACAAAATTCACCCCTCCACTTT
- TRBJ2-5 - TRBV12-3/TRBV12-4 CASSNRVETQYF TGTGCCAGCAGCAACCGGGTGGAGACCCAGTACTTC
TRBD2 TRBJ2-7 few TRBV4-2 CASSQELRTSGSPGEQYF TGTGCCAGCAGCCAAGAATTACGGACTAGCGGGAGTCCCGGGGAGCAGTACTTC
- TRBJ2-1 - TRBV3-1/TRBV3-2 CASSHTGDEQFF TGTGCCAGCAGCCATACCGGGGATGAGCAGTTCTTC
- TRBJ2-5 - TRBV18 CASSPGQKETQYF TGTGCCAGCTCACCCGGACAAAAAGAGACCCAGTACTTC
TRBD1 TRBJ2-5 - TRBV24-1 CATSDSRTGLQTQYF TGTGCCACCAGTGATTCCAGGACAGGGTTGCAGACCCAGTACTTC
TRBD1 TRBJ2-1 few TRBV7-9 CASSSSSRTGGLNNEQFF TGTGCCAGCAGCTCCTCATCAAGGACAGGGGGCTTGAACAATGAGCAGTTCTTC
- TRBJ1-1 - TRBV6-5 CASSRQVMNTEAFF TGTGCCAGCAGTAGACAGGTTATGAACACTGAAGCTTTCTTT
- TRBJ2-1 - TRBV7-2 CASSLGGTRVRNEQFF TGTGCCAGCAGCTTAGGCGGGACTCGGGTGCGAAATGAGCAGTTCTTC
- TRBJ2-7 once TRBV18 CASSHPLGLSTEQYF TGTGCCAGCTCCCACCCCCTGGGACTCTCTACCGAGCAGTACTTC
- TRBJ1-6 - TRBV18 CASSPGVADSPLHF TGTGCCAGCTCACCAGGGGTAGCAGATTCACCCCTCCACTTT
TRBD2 TRBJ2-5 - TRBV4-1 CASSQLAVQETQYF TGCGCCAGCAGCCAACTAGCGGTTCAAGAGACCCAGTACTTC
- TRBJ2-7 - TRBV7-6 CASSSQGGVTYEQYF TGTGCCAGCAGCTCCCAGGGGGGGGTCACCTACGAGCAGTACTTC
- TRBJ2-7 - TRBV18 CASSPLQQFYEQYF TGTGCCAGCTCACCACTCCAACAGTTCTACGAGCAGTACTTC
- TRBJ1-2 few TRBV5-1 CASSLGLTYGYTF TGCGCCAGCAGCTTGGGCCTGACCTATGGCTACACCTTC
- TRBJ1-1 - TRBV7-3 CASSLTPEETEAFF TGTGCCAGCAGCTTAACCCCCGAGGAGACTGAAGCTTTCTTT
TRBD2 TRBJ2-1 - TRBV5-1 CASSLGLAGGLFYNEQFF TGCGCCAGCAGCTTGGGATTAGCGGGGGGGCTATTCTACAATGAGCAGTTCTTC
- TRBJ1-6 - TRBV5-1 CASSAQGFYNSPLHF TGCGCCAGCAGCGCCCAGGGTTTTTATAATTCACCCCTCCACTTT
TRBD2 TRBJ2-1 - TRBV4-3 CASSRTGLAGGNEQFF TGCGCCAGCAGCCGAACGGGACTAGCGGGAGGCAATGAGCAGTTCTTC
- TRBJ2-7 once TRBV21-1 CASRPLEGYEQYF TGTGCCAGCAGGCCGCTTGAGGGGTACGAGCAGTACTTC
- TRBJ2-3 - TRBV7-6 CASSLGAITSTDTQYF TGTGCCAGCAGCCTGGGGGCGATAACTAGCACAGATACGCAGTATTTT
- TRBJ1-1 - TRBV2 CASTITSGAFF TGTGCCAGCACCATTACCTCGGGGGCTTTCTTT
- TRBJ2-3 few TRBV11-3 CASSLGEMEDTQYF TGTGCCAGCAGCTTAGGTGAGATGGAAGATACGCAGTATTTT
TRBD1 TRBJ2-2 - TRBV5-1 CASSKDRATGELFF TGCGCCAGCAGCAAGGACAGGGCCACCGGGGAGCTGTTTTTT
TRBD1 TRBJ2-7 - TRBV27 CASSLNQGAILYF TGTGCCAGCAGTTTAAACCAGGGGGCGATACTGTACTTC
- TRBJ2-3 - TRBV5-8 CASSFPQKSTDTQYF TGTGCCAGCAGCTTCCCTCAAAAGAGCACAGATACGCAGTATTTT
TRBD1 TRBJ2-1 - TRBV12-5 CASGWQGAENEQFF TGTGCTAGTGGGTGGCAGGGGGCGGAAAATGAGCAGTTCTTC
TRBD1 TRBJ2-3 - TRBV6-2/TRBV6-3 CASSSSAGTGAQYF TGTGCCAGCAGTTCCTCGGCCGGGACAGGGGCGCAGTATTTT
- TRBJ2-5 - TRBV14 CASSRIQETQYF TGTGCCAGCAGCCGCATACAAGAGACCCAGTACTTC
TRBD2 TRBJ2-7 - TRBV11-3 CASSLMSGKYSEQYF TGTGCCAGCAGCTTAATGAGCGGGAAGTACTCCGAGCAGTACTTC
TRBD2 TRBJ2-1 - TRBV11-3 CASSLTLTSGGAQPYNEQFF TGTGCCAGCAGCTTAACACTGACTAGCGGGGGGGCCCAACCCTACAATGAGCAGTTCTTC
- TRBJ1-2 - TRBV6-5 CASRNWGSGYTF TGTGCCAGCAGGAACTGGGGAAGTGGCTACACCTTC